These 15 T cell receptor beta chains originate from one sample sequenced in a study of cytomegalovirus exposure and HLA in healthy donors. Amplification used 60 Vbeta primers and 13 Jbeta primers. Measured with immunoSEQ multiplex PCR; TCRdb has only the in-frame clones, and not every one. Of around 98,000 clones listed, 75% to 85% are singletons. The sequenced sample consisted of PBMCs. Every receptor here comes from a middle-aged woman in good health and CMV-seronegative.

The count of this clone is one. The rearrangement links TRBV27 to TRBJ2-7; TRBD1 is a possible D gene (5 bases). Germline lookup yields CDR1 MNHEY and CDR2 SMNVEV (reference sequence). V was pared by 2 bases and J by 2 bases, with 7 bases between. The CDR3 has 13 residues. The CDR3 region has the DNA TGTGCCAGCAGTTTAGACAGAGCCTACGAGCAGTACTTC. Amino acids: CASSLDRAYEQYF.

The chain combines TRBV7-9 with TRBJ1-1; D remains unclear. Germline assignment: CDR1 SEHNR and CDR2 FQNEAQ (reference sequence). The CDR3 length is 14 residues. V lost 1 base, J lost 8 bases, and 14 bases lay in between. The CDR3 loop is CASSLVRRGTEAFF. As DNA, the CDR3 is TGTGCCAGCAGCTTAGTACGCAGAGGAACCGAAGCTTTCTTT.

Only one count was recorded for this clone. The chain couples TRBV6-1 to TRBJ2-7; tentatively, D is TRBD1 (7 bases). The length of the CDR3 is 14 residues. V dropped 3 bases and J dropped 7 bases, with 16 bases sitting between them. The germline CDR1 and CDR2 sequences are MNHNS and SASEGT. CDR3 sequence (DNA): TGTGCCAGCAGTGATAGGCAGGGGGGATATGAGCAGTACTTC. Amino acids: CASSDRQGGYEQYF.

The V and J genes are TRBV4-2 and TRBJ2-3; perhaps TRBD2 as D (7 bases). Trimming took 1 base from V and 4 from J, leaving 18 bases between them. Germline V gene lookup returns CDR1 LGHNA and CDR2 YNFKEQ. This CDR3 has 17 residues. CDR3 coding DNA: TGTGCCAGCAGCCAAGGTAGCCGGGGGGCCTGGCCAGATACGCAGTATTTT. This sequence encodes CASSQGSRGAWPDTQYF.

The V call is TRBV6-1, the J call TRBJ1-2; D unclear. This CDR3 region has 14 residues. V lost 0 bases and J 0 bases, leaving 5 bases between the germline ends. The germline V gene encodes CDR1 MNHNS and CDR2 SASEGT. DNA of the CDR3: TGTGCCAGCAGTGAAGCGGCCCCTAACTATGGCTACACCTTC. Its translation is CASSEAAPNYGYTF.

The chain employs TRBV5-4 and TRBJ1-2; TRBD1 aligns across 10 bases. V shed 4 bases and J 5 bases; nucleotides not matched to a gene: 14. The CDR3 contains 17 residues. Germline CDR1 SGHNT, CDR2 YYREEE (reference sequence). The CDR3 bases are TGTGCCAGCAGCCCCCCAGGGGGGACAGGGGTCAATTATGGCTACACCTTC. As protein: CASSPPGGTGVNYGYTF.

V and J are TRBV19 and TRBJ1-5, with D tentatively TRBD1 (5 bases). There are 15 residues in the CDR3. V lost 7 bases, J lost 4 bases, and 17 bases lay in between. Looked up from germline, CDR1 is LNHDA and CDR2 is SQIVND (reference sequence). CDR3 DNA: TGTGCCAGTAACCCGGGCAGGGTCAGAAATCAGCCCCAGCATTTT. It encodes CASNPGRVRNQPQHF.

CDR3 nucleotides: TGTGCCAGCAGTTACGGGGGCAGAGATGAAAAACTGTTTTTT. It yields the protein CASSYGGRDEKLFF. This chain joins TRBV6-6 and TRBJ1-4; TRBD1 might be the D (6 bases). The CDR3 is 14 residues long. CDR1 MNHNY and CDR2 SVGAGI come from the germline V gene (reference sequence). Trimming removed 2 bases from V and 6 bases from J, with 10 bases in between.

The V and J genes are TRBV5-6 and TRBJ1-1; 11 bases agree with TRBD1. Unmatched junction bases numbered 4, after V lost 2 bases and J lost 1 base. The CDR3 is 16 amino acids. The germline V gene has CDR1 SGHDT and CDR2 YYEEEE. CDR3 amino acids: CASSLGQGARNTEAFF. CDR3 coding DNA: TGTGCCAGCAGCTTAGGACAGGGGGCTCGGAACACTGAAGCTTTCTTT.

This sequence joins TRBV7-2 and TRBJ2-3; 8 nucleotides align to TRBD1. The V segment lost 5 bases and the J segment 2 bases; nucleotides outside the gene matches: 9. The CDR3 spans 16 residues. The germline gives CDR1 SGHTA, CDR2 FQGNSA. The CDR3 nucleotides read TGTGCCAGCAGCATGGGGGGACAGGCCCTCACAGATACGCAGTATTTT. Translating gives CASSMGGQALTDTQYF. Combining the CDR3 with reference TRBV7-2 and TRBJ2-3 gives the whole variable domain GAGVSQSPSNKVTEKGKDVELRCDPISGHTALYWYRQSLGQGLEFLIYFQGNSAPDKSGLPSDRFSAERTGGSVSTLTIQRTQQEDSAVYLCASSMGGQALTDTQYFGPGTRLTVL.

The rearrangement uses TRBV11-2 and TRBJ1-2, with 7 bases that match TRBD1. Looked up from germline, CDR1 is SGHAT and CDR2 is FQNNGV. The CDR3 spans 13 residues. The V segment lost 5 bases and the J segment 4 bases; nucleotides outside the gene matches: 4. This CDR3 is CASSQDRTYGYTF. In nucleotides, the CDR3 is TGTGCCAGCAGCCAGGACAGGACCTATGGCTACACCTTC.

V usage is TRBV6-1 and J usage is TRBJ2-7; a possible D gene is TRBD2 (6 bases). Germline V gives CDR1 MNHNS, CDR2 SASEGT. The length of the CDR3 is 12 residues. V lost 7 bases to trimming and J lost 1 base, with 8 bases between them. CDR3 nucleotides: TGTGCCAGCAAGGAGGGGTCCTACGAGCAGTACTTC. Its protein product is CASKEGSYEQYF.

With regard to this clone: This sample includes further DNA sequences coding for the same CDR3. This chain uses TRBV29-1 with TRBJ1-1; D not certain. CDR1 and CDR2 from the germline V gene are SQVTM and ANQGSEA. The CDR3 totals 11 residues. V was clipped by 6 bases and J by 11 bases, with 16 bases between them. Here the CDR3 DNA reads TGCAGCGTCGAACCCCTAAGCGGGGCTTTCTTT. This codes for CSVEPLSGAFF.

J is TRBJ2-2 and V is TRBV6-6, with 8 nucleotides matching TRBD2. CDR3 size: 15 residues. V was clipped by 5 bases and J by 3 bases; unmatched bases: 5. Germline V gives CDR1 MNHNY, CDR2 SVGAGI (reference sequence). The DNA of the CDR3 is TGTGCCAGCAGTCCCGTCGGGGGGGACACCGGGGAGCTGTTTTTT. The encoded protein is CASSPVGGDTGELFF.

This clone was recorded once. V and J are TRBV4-2 and TRBJ2-1; 9 bases are a match to TRBD1. The CDR3 is 16 residues long. Germline V gene data show CDR1 as LGHNA and CDR2 as YNFKEQ. The ends lost 5 bases at V and 4 bases at J; junction bases unmatched: 9. Written as DNA, the CDR3 is TGTGCCAGCAGCTCCATGACACAGGGGGCTTACAATGAGCAGTTCTTC. It encodes CASSSMTQGAYNEQFF.